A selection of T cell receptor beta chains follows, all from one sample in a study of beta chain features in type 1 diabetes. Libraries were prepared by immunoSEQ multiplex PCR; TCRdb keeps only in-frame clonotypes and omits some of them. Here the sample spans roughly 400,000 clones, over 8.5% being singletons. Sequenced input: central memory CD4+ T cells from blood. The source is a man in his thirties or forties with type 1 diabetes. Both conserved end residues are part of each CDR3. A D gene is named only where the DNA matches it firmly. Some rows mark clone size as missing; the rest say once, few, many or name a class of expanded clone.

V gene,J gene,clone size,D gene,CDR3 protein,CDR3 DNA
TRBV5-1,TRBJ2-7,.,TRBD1,CASSDGQGTPEQYF,TGCGCCAGCAGCGACGGACAGGGTACCCCCGAGCAGTACTTC
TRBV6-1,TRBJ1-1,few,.,CASTPMGQSTEAFF,TGTGCCAGCACCCCAATGGGGCAGAGCACTGAAGCTTTCTTT
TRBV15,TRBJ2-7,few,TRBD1,CATTHGTGFQEQYF,TGTGCCACAACGCACGGGACAGGGTTTCAAGAGCAGTACTTC
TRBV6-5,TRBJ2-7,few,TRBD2,CACSGTSGRQQYF,TGTGCCTGTTCCGGGACTAGCGGGAGACAGCAGTACTTC
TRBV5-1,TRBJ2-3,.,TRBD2,CASSPGLAGDKDTQYF,TGCGCCAGCAGCCCGGGACTAGCGGGAGACAAAGATACGCAGTATTTT
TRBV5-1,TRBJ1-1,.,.,CASSTSTGNTEAFF,TGCGCCAGCAGCACTTCGACAGGGAACACTGAAGCTTTCTTT
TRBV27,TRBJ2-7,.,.,CASSLKARNYEQYF,TGTGCCAGCAGTTTAAAAGCCAGGAACTACGAGCAGTACTTC
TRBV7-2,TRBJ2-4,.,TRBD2,CASSPQIGGSSLAKNIQYF,TGTGCCAGCAGCCCCCAAATTGGCGGGAGTTCACTAGCCAAAAACATTCAGTACTTC
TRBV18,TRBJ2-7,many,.,CASSFWDVQHEQYF,TGTGCCAGCTCCTTTTGGGATGTTCAACACGAGCAGTACTTC
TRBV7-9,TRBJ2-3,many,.,CASSPQGDTQYF,TGTGCCAGCAGCCCCCAGGGGGATACGCAGTATTTT
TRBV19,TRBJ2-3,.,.,CASSIGLSLGLDTQYF,TGTGCCAGTAGTATAGGCCTATCCCTGGGATTGGATACGCAGTATTTT
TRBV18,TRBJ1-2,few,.,CASSPRDLYGYTF,TGTGCCAGCTCACCACGAGACCTCTATGGCTACACCTTC
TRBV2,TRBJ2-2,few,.,CASSIESGELFF,TGTGCCAGCAGTATTGAGTCCGGGGAGCTGTTTTTT
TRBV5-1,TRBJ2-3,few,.,CASSSPEGRLSSDTQYF,TGCGCCAGCAGCTCACCAGAGGGGAGGTTGAGCTCAGATACGCAGTATTTT
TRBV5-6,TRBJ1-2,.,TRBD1,CASSPTGGGYGYTF,TGTGCCAGCAGCCCAACAGGGGGAGGATATGGCTACACCTTC
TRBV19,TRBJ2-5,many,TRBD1,CASKGTGTEGETQYF,TGTGCCAGTAAGGGGACAGGGACAGAAGGAGAGACCCAGTACTTC
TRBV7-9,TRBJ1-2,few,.,CASSLAANYGYTF,TGTGCCAGCAGCTTAGCAGCTAACTATGGCTACACCTTC
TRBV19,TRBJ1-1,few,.,CASSKSYNTEAFF,TGTGCCAGTAGTAAGTCGTATAACACTGAAGCTTTCTTT
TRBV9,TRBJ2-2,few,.,CASSARSGNTGELFF,TGTGCCAGCAGCGCCCGGAGCGGGAACACCGGGGAGCTGTTTTTT
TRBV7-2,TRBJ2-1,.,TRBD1,CASVRDREYNEQFF,TGTGCCAGTGTCCGGGACAGGGAGTACAATGAGCAGTTCTTC
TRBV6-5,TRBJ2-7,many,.,CASSYQAGISYEQYF,TGTGCCAGCAGTTACCAGGCGGGAATCTCCTACGAGCAGTACTTC
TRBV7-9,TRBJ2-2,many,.,CASSLDLKPGELFF,TGTGCCAGCAGCTTAGACCTAAAGCCCGGGGAGCTGTTTTTT
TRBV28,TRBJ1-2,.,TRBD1,CASSTPRTGGKGYTF,TGTGCCAGCAGTACCCCCCGGACAGGGGGAAAGGGCTACACCTTC
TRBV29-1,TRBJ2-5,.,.,CSVSQGLRGETQYF,TGCAGCGTTTCCCAGGGGCTGAGAGGAGAGACCCAGTACTTC
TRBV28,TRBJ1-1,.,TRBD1,CASSPLGQGNEAFF,TGTGCCAGCAGTCCCCTCGGACAGGGTAATGAAGCTTTCTTT
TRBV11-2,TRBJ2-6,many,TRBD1,CASSLGVGTGFSGANVLTF,TGTGCCAGCAGCTTAGGGGTCGGGACAGGCTTCTCTGGGGCCAACGTCCTGACTTTC
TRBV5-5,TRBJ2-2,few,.,CASSANTGELFF,TGTGCCAGCAGCGCGAACACCGGGGAGCTGTTTTTT